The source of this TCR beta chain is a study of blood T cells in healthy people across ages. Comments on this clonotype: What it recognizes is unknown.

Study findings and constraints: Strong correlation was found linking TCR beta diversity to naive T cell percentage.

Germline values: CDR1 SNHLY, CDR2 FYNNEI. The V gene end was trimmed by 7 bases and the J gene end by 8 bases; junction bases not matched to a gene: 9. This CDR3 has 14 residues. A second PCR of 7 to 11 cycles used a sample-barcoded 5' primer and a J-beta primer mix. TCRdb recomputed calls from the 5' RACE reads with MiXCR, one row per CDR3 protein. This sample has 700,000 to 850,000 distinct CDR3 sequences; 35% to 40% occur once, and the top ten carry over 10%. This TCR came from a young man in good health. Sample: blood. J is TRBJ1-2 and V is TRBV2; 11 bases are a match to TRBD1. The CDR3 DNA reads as TGTGCCAGCATTCGGGACAGGGGGTCCGGGGGCTACACCTTC. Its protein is CASIRDRGSGGYTF.